A single sample is the source of the 19 T cell receptor beta chains below, sequenced in a study of T cells in women clearing cervical HPV infection (dated by TCRdb to the late 2010s). The library was prepared using the immunoSEQ multiplex PCR assay. TCRdb retrieved this table from immuneACCESS and kept in-frame rearrangements only. Not all clones are present; in checked studies, unresolved V genes account for under half, and no reason is known for the remainder. This sample's table has entries for tens of thousands of clones. 7.6% of the sample is held by the ten biggest clonotypes. Sequenced sample: blood buffy coat. These receptors were collected from a woman between 18 and 70 years old with a cervical HPV16 infection that either progressed to CIN3+ or cleared (not recorded which).

Of note for this clone: The read is 3 residues too short to cover the CDR3 end, so that end is filled in from the germline J gene. The J gene is TRBJ1-1, the V gene TRBV7-9, with a tentative D call TRBD1 (5 bases). The CDR3 is 12 residues long. Looked up from germline, CDR1 is SEHNR and CDR2 is FQNEAQ (reference sequence). The part of the CDR3 DNA that was read is TGTGCCAGCAGCTTTGGGGACTTATGG. It is translated as CASSFGDLW. The CDR3, in full, reads CASSFGDLWAFF.

In regard to this clone: The sequenced fragment ends 3 residues before the CDR3 boundary, so the rest is inferred from the germline J gene. This chain connects TRBV4-1 to TRBJ1-5; D possibly corresponds to TRBD1 (6 bases). CDR3 length: 15 amino acids. From germline, CDR1 is MGHRA and CDR2 YSYEKL. The ends were cut back, 0 bases at V and 9 bases at J, with 15 bases in the middle. CDR3 protein: CASSQDLTGASPQHF. CDR3 DNA (partial): TGCGCCAGCAGCCAAGATCTGACAGGCGCCTCGCCC.

Worth noting for this clone: The CDR3 extends 3 residues past the end of the read, so its final part is completed from the germline J gene. This sequence joins TRBV20-1 and TRBJ2-1; 9 bases align to TRBD2. Germline values: CDR1 DFQATT, CDR2 SNEGSKA (reference sequence). Germline trimming cut 3 bases from V and 7 bases from J; bases unmatched to any gene: 19. This CDR3 has 18 residues. Here the CDR3 reads CSARLLAGNEINGNEQFF. The DNA read from the CDR3 is TGCAGTGCTAGGTTACTAGCGGGCAATGAAATCAATGGGAATGAG.

Remarks on this clone: Read sequence stops 3 residues before the CDR3 end, and the germline J gene provides the missing end. The gene calls are TRBV7-6 and TRBJ2-2; 8 bases are a match to TRBD1. The CDR3 runs 16 residues. Germline V lookup: CDR1 SGHVS, CDR2 FNYEAQ. V shed 3 bases and J 4 bases; nucleotides not matched to a gene: 7. The CDR3 DNA, read in part, is TGTGCCAGCAGCTTTACAGGGGGAAGTGGCACCGGGGAG. Amino acid sequence: CASSFTGGSGTGE. The entire CDR3 protein is CASSFTGGSGTGELFF.

According to its frequency, this clone is medium-sized. The read terminates 3 residues ahead of where the CDR3 ends, so the germline J gene completes it. J is TRBJ2-3 and V is TRBV4-2; TRBD2 matches 13 bases. Unmatched junction bases numbered 16, after V lost 7 bases and J lost 0 bases. Germline-derived CDR1 and CDR2 are LGHNA and YNFKEQ. CDR3 size: 20 residues. The DNA read from the CDR3 is TGTGCCAGCATCCAGGATGTACTAGCGGGAGGGATCACTAGCACAGATACG. Its protein product is CASIQDVLAGGITSTDT. The complete CDR3 protein is CASIQDVLAGGITSTDTQYF.

Note on this clone: The CDR3 end is not reached by the read, which stops 3 residues before it; the germline J gene fills it in. The V gene is TRBV7-9, the J gene TRBJ2-1; 7 bases fit TRBD2. CDR1 and CDR2 (germline): SEHNR, FQNEAQ (reference sequence). With V trimmed by 5 bases and J by 5 bases, 9 bases remained unmatched. The CDR3 is 15 residues long. CDR3 loop: CASSPGGGRDNEQFF. The CDR3 DNA, read in part, is TGTGCCAGCAGCCCTGGTGGCGGGAGAGACAATGAG.

Turning to this clone: Read coverage stops 3 residues before the CDR3 terminus; the germline J gene supplies the remainder. The rearrangement links TRBV19 to TRBJ2-4, with 7 bases lining up with TRBD1. V shed 6 bases, J shed 2 bases, and the junction held 4 bases outside the gene matches. This CDR3 has 14 amino acids. The germline gives CDR1 LNHDA, CDR2 SQIVND (reference sequence). CDR3 loop: CASRGDSSKNIQYF. CDR3 bases read: TGTGCCAGTAGGGGGGACAGCTCCAAAAACATT.

With regard to this clone: The CDR3 end lies 3 residues beyond the end of the read and is filled in from the germline J gene. The chain employs TRBV6-2 or TRBV6-3 and TRBJ2-1; D call uncertain. CDR1 is MNHEY, CDR2 SVGEGT, per germline. The CDR3 is 13 residues long. The ends were cut back, 4 bases at V and 4 bases at J, with 8 bases in the middle. CDR3 sequence reads: CASSLDSYNEQFF. CDR3 bases read: TGTGCCAGCAGTTTAGATTCTTACAATGAG.

Turning to this clone: The read stops 3 residues short of the end of the CDR3; the missing end is completed from the germline J gene. The chain joins TRBV11-2 to TRBJ1-6; D might be TRBD1 (6 bases). This CDR3 comprises 15 residues. CDR1 and CDR2 (germline): SGHAT, FQNNGV. Trimming took 3 bases from V and 3 from J, leaving 9 bases between them. CDR3 region: CASSFRDNYNSPLHF. Partial CDR3 DNA: TGTGCCAGCAGCTTTCGGGACAACTATAATTCACCC.

Comments on this clone: The sequence runs out 3 residues before the end of the CDR3; the remainder is reconstructed from the germline J gene. The chain employs TRBV7-9 and TRBJ1-1; the D gene is possibly TRBD1 (6 bases). The CDR3 is made up of 13 amino acids. V was trimmed by 5 bases and J by 6 bases, leaving 13 bases between them. Germline V CDR1 and CDR2: SEHNR, FQNEAQ (reference sequence). The chain's CDR3 is CASSPRGGPEAFF. Partial CDR3 DNA: TGTGCCAGCAGCCCAAGGGGGGGGCCTGAA.

Worth noting for this clone: The CDR3 end falls 3 residues outside the read, so it is completed with the germline J gene. The rearrangement links TRBV19 to TRBJ2-7, with D possibly TRBD2 on 6 matching bases. With 3 bases removed from V and 2 bases from J, the gap between germline ends came to 11 bases. CDR1 LNHDA and CDR2 SQIVND come from the germline V gene (reference sequence). The CDR3 covers 14 residues. The CDR3 loop reads CASSIGGNTYEQYF. The sequenced CDR3 bases are TGTGCCAGTAGTATTGGGGGGAATACCTACGAG.

Note on this clone: The read gets to within 3 residues of the CDR3 end, and the germline J gene fills in the rest. The V call is TRBV19, the J call TRBJ1-5; 8 bases are a match to TRBD1. CDR1 is LNHDA and CDR2 is SQIVND in the germline V gene (reference sequence). The V segment lost 6 bases and the J segment 0 bases; nucleotides outside the gene matches: 7. The CDR3 covers 16 residues. CDR3 residues: CASSLGTGNSNQPQHF. Partial CDR3 DNA: TGTGCCAGTAGCCTAGGGACAGGAAATAGCAATCAGCCC.

A word on this clone: The missing CDR3 end, 3 residues past where the read stops, is filled in from the germline J gene. The genes are TRBV29-1 and TRBJ1-1, with D possibly being TRBD1 (6 bases). Between the trimmed V and J ends, which lost 7 bases and 1 base, there was a span of 13 bases. The CDR3 is 13 amino acids. Germline values: CDR1 SQVTM, CDR2 ANQGSEA. Incomplete CDR3 DNA: TGCAGCGGGGGCGCAGGGGCGAACACTGAA. Translation: CSGGAGANTE. Given in full, the CDR3 is CSGGAGANTEAFF. Drawing the rest from reference TRBV29-1 and TRBJ1-1, the complete variable domain is SAVISQKPSRDICQRGTSLTIQCQVDSQVTMMFWYRQQPGQSLTLIATANQGSEATYESGFVIDKFPISRPNLTFSTLTVSNMSPEDSSIYLCSGGAGANTEAFFGQGTRLTVV.

The CDR3 DNA, read in part, is TGCAGTGCAAAGGCTAGCGGGAGATACGAG. Translation: CSAKASGRYE. The entire CDR3 sequence reads CSAKASGRYEQYF. The V call is TRBV20-1, the J call TRBJ2-7; TRBD2 aligns across 10 bases. The read falls 3 residues short of the CDR3 end, and the missing part is taken from the germline J gene. Germline V gene lookup returns CDR1 DFQATT and CDR2 SNEGSKA (reference sequence). The CDR3 length is 13 residues. With V trimmed by 6 bases and J by 4 bases, 6 bases remained unmatched.

As concerns this clone: The sequenced fragment ends 3 residues before the CDR3 boundary, so the rest is inferred from the germline J gene. This chain links TRBV6-1 with TRBJ1-6, with D maybe TRBD1 (6 bases). The CDR3 is 15 residues long. CDR1 and CDR2 (germline): MNHNS, SASEGT. Trimming cost V 1 base and J 2 bases, with 6 bases left between them. The CDR3 bases that were read are TGTGCCAGCAGTGAAGGACAGGCCTATAATTCACCC. Its translation: CASSEGQAYNSP. The whole CDR3 is CASSEGQAYNSPLHF.

Points on this clone: The CDR3 end falls 3 residues outside the read, so it is completed with the germline J gene. This chain links TRBV18 with TRBJ2-5, with 8 nucleotides matching TRBD2. The CDR3 runs 15 residues. The trim removed 3 bases at V and 5 bases at J, leaving 8 bases unmatched. The germline V gene encodes CDR1 KGHSH and CDR2 LQKENI. The sequenced part of the CDR3 DNA is TGTGCCAGCTCACCGCCCAGCGGGGGTCGTGAGACC. The encoded protein is CASSPPSGGRET. The complete CDR3 protein is CASSPPSGGRETQYF.

Points on this clone: The sequence runs out 3 residues before the end of the CDR3; the remainder is reconstructed from the germline J gene. The chain employs TRBV10-3 and TRBJ2-7; perhaps TRBD2 as D (5 bases). The CDR3 length is 14 residues. In germline, CDR1 is ENHRY, CDR2 SYGVKD. The ends were cut back, 4 bases at V and 2 bases at J, with 12 bases in the middle. The CDR3 here is CAISAGVPTYEQYF. The sequenced part of the CDR3 DNA is TGTGCCATCAGTGCCGGGGTCCCTACCTACGAG.

The CDR3 loop is CASSVHGGQGHKLFF. CDR3 bases read: TGTGCCAGCAGCGTCCACGGGGGACAGGGGCATAAA. The chain links TRBV9 to TRBJ1-4; 10 positions match TRBD1. Coverage ceases 3 residues before the CDR3 finishes, and the germline J gene fills in the end. Germline lookup yields CDR1 SGDLS and CDR2 YYNGEE. The CDR3 sequence is 15 residues long.

Turning to this clone: The CDR3 end lies 3 residues beyond the end of the read and is filled in from the germline J gene. This chain links TRBV5-1 with TRBJ1-3; D ambiguous. Trimming took 0 bases from V and 7 from J, leaving 11 bases between them. This CDR3 is 14 amino acids long. Looked up from germline, CDR1 is SGHRS and CDR2 is YFSETQ. The covered CDR3 bases are TGCGCCAGCAGCTTGGAGGCTGTCGGGAACACC. Encoded protein: CASSLEAVGNT. The entire CDR3 reads CASSLEAVGNTIYF.